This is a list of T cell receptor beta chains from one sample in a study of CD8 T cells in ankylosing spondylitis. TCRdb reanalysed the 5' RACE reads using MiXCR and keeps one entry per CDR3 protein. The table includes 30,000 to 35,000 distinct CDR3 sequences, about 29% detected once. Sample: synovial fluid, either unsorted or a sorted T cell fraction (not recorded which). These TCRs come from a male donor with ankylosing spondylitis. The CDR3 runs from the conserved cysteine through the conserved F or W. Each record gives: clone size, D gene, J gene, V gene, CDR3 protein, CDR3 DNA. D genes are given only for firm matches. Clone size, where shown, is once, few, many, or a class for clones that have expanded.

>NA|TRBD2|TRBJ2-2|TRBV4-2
CASSQDLAANTGELFF
TGTGCCAGCAGCCAAGATCTAGCGGCGAACACCGGGGAGCTGTTTTTT
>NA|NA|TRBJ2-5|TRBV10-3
CAISGAEGEETQYF
TGTGCCATCAGTGGGGCGGAGGGGGAAGAGACCCAGTACTTC
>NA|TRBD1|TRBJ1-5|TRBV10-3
CAISADRGQQPQHF
TGTGCCATCAGTGCAGACAGGGGGCAACAGCCCCAGCATTTT
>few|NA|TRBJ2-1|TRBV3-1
CASSQDWGSGANNEQFF
TGTGCCAGCAGCCAAGATTGGGGCTCGGGAGCTAACAATGAGCAGTTCTTC
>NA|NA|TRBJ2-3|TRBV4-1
CASSQVPTDTQYF
TGCGCCAGCAGCCAAGTCCCCACAGATACGCAGTATTTT
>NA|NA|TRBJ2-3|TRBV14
CASSRSGITDTQYF
TGTGCCAGCAGCAGGTCTGGAATCACAGATACGCAGTATTTT
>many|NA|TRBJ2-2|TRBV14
CASSLNRDAGAGELFF
TGTGCCAGCAGCCTCAACAGGGACGCAGGCGCCGGGGAGCTGTTTTTT
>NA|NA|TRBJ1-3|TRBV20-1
CSVRPEGISNTIYF
TGCAGTGTTAGACCCGAGGGGATCTCCAACACCATATATTTT
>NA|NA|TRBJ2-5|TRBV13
CASSHRREETQYF
TGTGCCAGCAGCCACAGAAGAGAAGAGACCCAGTACTTC
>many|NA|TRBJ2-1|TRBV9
CASSGDGSSYNEQFF
TGTGCCAGCAGCGGAGATGGGAGCTCCTACAATGAGCAGTTCTTC
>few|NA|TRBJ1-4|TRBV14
CASSQDHLVLGELDEKLFF
TGTGCCAGCAGCCAAGATCATTTAGTTCTGGGAGAACTGGATGAAAAACTGTTTTTT
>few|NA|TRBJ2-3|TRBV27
CASSLTPLTSSADTQYF
TGTGCCAGCAGTCTAACACCTCTCACTAGTAGCGCAGATACGCAGTATTTT
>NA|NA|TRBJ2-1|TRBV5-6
CASSFFSDTHNEQFF
TGTGCCAGCAGCTTTTTTAGCGACACCCACAATGAGCAGTTCTTC
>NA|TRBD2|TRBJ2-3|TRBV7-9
CASSFRTSGSRDTQYF
TGTGCCAGCAGCTTTAGGACTAGCGGGAGCAGAGATACGCAGTATTTT
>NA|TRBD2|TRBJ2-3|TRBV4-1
CASSQTSGRATDTQYF
TGCGCCAGCAGCCAAACTAGCGGGAGAGCCACAGATACGCAGTATTTT
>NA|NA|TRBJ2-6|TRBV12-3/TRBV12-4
CASSLGTAPGSGANVLTF
TGTGCCAGCAGTTTAGGGACAGCTCCGGGCTCTGGGGCCAACGTCCTGACTTTC
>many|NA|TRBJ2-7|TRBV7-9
CASSLDRQANEQYF
TGTGCCAGCAGCTTAGACCGACAAGCTAATGAGCAGTACTTC
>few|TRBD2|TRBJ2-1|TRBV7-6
CASSLERGTSPFF
TGTGCCAGCAGCTTGGAGCGTGGGACTAGTCCGTTCTTC
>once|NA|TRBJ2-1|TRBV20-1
CSAREVHQEMIYNEQFF
TGCAGTGCTAGAGAGGTTCACCAGGAGATGATCTACAATGAGCAGTTCTTC
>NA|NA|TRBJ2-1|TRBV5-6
CASSKQPSGHRVYDEQFF
TGTGCCAGCAGCAAGCAACCCTCCGGCCACAGGGTCTACGATGAGCAGTTCTTC
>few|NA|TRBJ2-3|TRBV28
CASSPPASGELADTQYF
TGTGCCAGCAGCCCACCCGCCTCCGGGGAATTGGCAGATACGCAGTATTTT
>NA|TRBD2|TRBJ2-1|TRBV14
CASSVAGGPQFF
TGTGCCAGCAGCGTAGCGGGAGGGCCCCAGTTCTTC